The T cell receptor beta chain under discussion was sequenced for a study of STAT3 mutations in large granular lymphocyte leukemia. Study in general: More than half of T-LGLL patients received immunosuppressive therapy.

From germline, CDR1 is SQVTM and CDR2 ANQGSEA. The CDR3 totals 12 residues. V shed 7 bases and J shed 2 bases, with 12 bases lying between them. Tens of thousands of productive templates were obtained per sample on average. Sequenced by immunoSEQ multiplex PCR; TCRdb stores in-frame clones only, minus some. This sample carries around 2,100 clones, roughly two thirds of them seen once, and the ten largest clones take about 80%. Study-wide results and caveats: Variable sampling intervals and differing treatment regimens complicated linking therapy response to TCR clonal burden changes. After therapy, about 30% of the 18 patients switched clonotypes, all new clones STAT3 wild type. Every T-cell large granular lymphocyte leukemia patient had at least one immunodominant TCR beta clonotype.

In its sample, this clone was seen once. Its antigen is unknown. This chain uses TRBV29-1 with TRBJ2-7; a possible D gene is TRBD1 (5 bases). Sequencing input: peripheral blood mononuclear cells. The sequence came from a man in his fifties or sixties with T-cell large granular lymphocyte leukemia. Some clones in this sample may be carry-over from other donors' samples. In DNA form, the CDR3 reads TGCAGCGCTTCGACAGCGCCCTACGAGCAGTACTTC. Translation: CSASTAPYEQYF.